This entry describes one TCR beta chain. The antigen remains undetermined. The sample is drawn from a study of shared clonotypes between healthy human individuals. Notes on the study in general: Generation probabilities of non-shared clonotypes were lower (relative to those shared by all four donors).

TCRdb's copy holds only in-frame clones and misses some; the assay was immunoSEQ multiplex PCR. Among 2.3 million or so clones, about 92% were seen once, and the ten largest hold 0.3% to 0.4%. Sequences were obtained from naive CD4+ T cells from PBMCs. The subset denotes: CD45RA+ positively selected. The TCR comes from a young man in good health. Some clones in this sample may be carry-over from other donors' samples.

CDR3 bases: TGTGCCAGCAGCTTACAGCGGGATAACAATGAGCAGTTCTTC. Its translation is CASSLQRDNNEQFF. The chain employs TRBV7-3 and TRBJ2-1, with 7 bases identical to TRBD2. The CDR3 covers 14 residues. Germline loops: CDR1 SGHTA, CDR2 FQGTGA. Losses at the gene ends were 2 bases for V and 5 bases for J; bases not matched to a gene: 3. The full variable domain, its missing parts supplied by reference TRBV7-3 and TRBJ2-1, is GAGVSQTPSNKVTEKGKYVELRCDPISGHTALYWYRQSLGQGPEFLIYFQGTGAADDSGLPNDRFFAVRPEGSVSTLKIQRTERGDSAVYLCASSLQRDNNEQFFGPGTRLTVL.